This TCR beta chain was captured by sequencing in a study of T-cell reconstitution after alpha-beta-depleted transplantation in children. Unique molecular identifiers were incorporated during preparation of the TCRbeta library. TCRdb reprocessed the PCR reads via MiXCR and lists one record per CDR3 protein. The sample holds 450,000 to 600,000 distinct CDR3 sequences, roughly a tenth seen once. The junction had 7 bases not matched to a gene; V was cut back by 3 bases and J by 10 bases. This CDR3 is built from 15 residues. Germline CDR1 reads SGHDN; CDR2 reads FVKESK. In its sample, this clonotype was seen a few times.

The starting material was PBMCs, obtained before TCRalphabeta/CD19-depleted stem cell transplant. The rearrangement joins TRBV14 to TRBJ1-6, with 9 bases fitting TRBD1. The source of this sequence is a child aged 2 to 10 with inherited bone marrow failure, due to receive a stem cell transplant. The CDR3 is CASSQYTGGESPLHF. The CDR3 nucleotides are TGTGCCAGCAGCCAGTACACAGGGGGCGAATCACCCCTCCACTTT. Filled out from reference TRBV14 and TRBJ1-6, the complete variable domain reads EAGVTQFPSHSVIEKGQTVTLRCDPISGHDNLYWYRRVMGKEIKFLLHFVKESKQDESGMPNNRFLAERTGGTYSTLKVQPAELEDSGVYFCASSQYTGGESPLHFGNGTRLTVT.